The rows below give T cell receptor beta chains drawn from one sample of a study of blood T cells in healthy people across ages. MiXCR, run by TCRdb on the 5' RACE reads, gives a single entry per CDR3 protein. The sample has around 1,500,000 distinct CDR3 sequences, approximately 30% seen once; the top ten hold roughly 8.2%. Source material: blood. These receptors were obtained from a woman aged 30 to 39 in good health. Each CDR3 is given with its conserved first and last residue. A D gene is named only where the DNA matches it firmly. Some rows mark clone size as missing; the rest say once, few, many or name a class of expanded clone.

.,TRBJ2-5,TRBV10-3,many,CAISESGHGETQYF,TGTGCCATCAGTGAGTCAGGGCACGGGGAGACCCAGTACTTC
.,TRBJ2-3,TRBV5-1,many,CASSLATRSTDTQYF,TGCGCCAGCAGCTTGGCCACAAGAAGCACAGATACGCAGTATTTT
TRBD1,TRBJ1-5,TRBV10-1,.,CASKGRDRGGYQPQHF,TGCGCCAGCAAGGGTAGAGACAGGGGGGGGTATCAGCCCCAGCATTTT
.,TRBJ2-7,TRBV4-3,few,CASSHQAASGRRSYEQYF,TGCGCCAGCAGCCATCAAGCCGCCAGCGGGCGGCGATCCTACGAGCAGTACTTC
.,TRBJ2-5,TRBV5-1,.,CASSFDSETQYF,TGCGCCAGCAGCTTTGACAGTGAGACCCAGTACTTC
.,TRBJ2-3,TRBV6-6,few,CAGMKASTDTQYF,TGTGCCGGCATGAAAGCTAGCACAGATACGCAGTATTTT
.,TRBJ2-1,TRBV29-1,few,CSVASGSLNEQFF,TGCAGCGTTGCGTCTGGTAGTCTCAATGAGCAGTTCTTC
.,TRBJ2-1,TRBV20-1,many,CSASLDSFDNEQFF,TGCAGTGCTTCCCTAGACAGCTTTGACAATGAGCAGTTCTTC
.,TRBJ2-3,TRBV19,.,CASSAMGPSTDTQYF,TGTGCCAGTAGTGCAATGGGGCCGAGCACAGATACGCAGTATTTT
TRBD1,TRBJ2-4,TRBV11-2,.,CASSFKDRVAKNIQYF,TGTGCCAGCAGCTTTAAGGACAGGGTGGCCAAAAACATTCAGTACTTC
.,TRBJ1-1,TRBV12-3/TRBV12-4,few,CASKLGKMNTEAFF,TGTGCCAGCAAACTCGGGAAGATGAACACTGAAGCTTTCTTT
.,TRBJ2-3,TRBV7-9,.,CASSPRAAGALLGTQYF,TGTGCCAGCAGCCCACGTGCTGCAGGGGCGCTCCTGGGTACGCAGTATTTT
.,TRBJ2-5,TRBV6-5,.,CASSKSTNLYQETQYF,TGTGCCAGCAGCAAATCGACCAACTTGTACCAAGAGACCCAGTACTTC
.,TRBJ2-7,TRBV5-1,.,CASSSAEWGTYEQYF,TGCGCCAGCAGCAGTGCAGAGTGGGGGACCTACGAGCAGTACTTC
.,TRBJ1-2,TRBV2,many,CASSGYGFYGYTF,TGTGCCAGCAGTGGATACGGTTTTTATGGCTACACCTTC
.,TRBJ2-1,TRBV3-1,.,CASSKRGLPYNEQFF,TGTGCCAGCAGCAAACGAGGACTACCTTACAATGAGCAGTTCTTC
.,TRBJ2-3,TRBV29-1,few,CSVDGQIGTDTQYF,TGCAGCGTTGATGGACAGATAGGCACAGATACGCAGTATTTT
.,TRBJ1-2,TRBV14,few,CASSQIGAFGYTF,TGTGCCAGCAGCCAAATAGGGGCGTTTGGCTACACCTTC
TRBD1,TRBJ1-6,TRBV7-2,once,CASSLDRGSLHF,TGTGCCAGCAGCTTAGACAGGGGTTCCCTCCACTTT
.,TRBJ2-5,TRBV10-3,many,CAISDSSATRQETQYF,TGTGCCATCAGTGATTCTAGCGCAACCCGCCAAGAGACCCAGTACTTC
TRBD1,TRBJ1-2,TRBV12-3/TRBV12-4,few,CASSLTGTGTRGYTF,TGTGCCAGCAGTTTAACCGGGACAGGGACTCGCGGCTACACCTTC
TRBD1,TRBJ2-3,TRBV5-1,.,CASRPRTGSADTQYF,TGCGCCAGCAGACCCCGGACAGGGTCGGCGGATACGCAGTATTTT
TRBD1,TRBJ2-1,TRBV6-6,many,CASSYTDREDEQFF,TGTGCCAGCAGTTACACGGACAGGGAAGATGAGCAGTTCTTC
TRBD1,TRBJ1-2,TRBV5-6,once,CASSSVTGSYGYTF,TGTGCCAGCAGCTCGGTGACAGGGTCCTATGGCTACACCTTC
.,TRBJ1-1,TRBV12-3/TRBV12-4,.,CASTVRSNTEAFF,TGTGCCAGCACGGTTCGGAGTAACACTGAAGCTTTCTTT
.,TRBJ2-1,TRBV6-5,.,CASSSSFREQFF,TGTGCCAGCAGTTCTAGCTTCAGGGAGCAGTTCTTC
.,TRBJ1-5,TRBV20-1,few,CSARNRGNQPQHF,TGCAGTGCTAGAAATAGGGGGAATCAGCCCCAGCATTTT
TRBD2,TRBJ2-7,TRBV6-1,.,CASTKREGLSEQYF,TGTGCCAGCACTAAGCGGGAGGGCCTCTCCGAGCAGTACTTC
.,TRBJ2-2,TRBV29-1,.,CSVRGIDTGELFF,TGCAGCGTTCGGGGGATCGACACCGGGGAGCTGTTTTTT
TRBD1,TRBJ1-1,TRBV6-6,.,CASRIRGQGSNTEAFF,TGTGCCAGCAGAATCAGGGGGCAGGGTTCGAACACTGAAGCTTTCTTT